This T cell receptor beta chain was identified in a study of cytomegalovirus exposure and HLA in healthy donors. Study-wide points: Serostatus for CMV was the only available immune exposure information. Published work reported that the classifier diagnosed cytomegalovirus status with high specificity and sensitivity. TCR beta sequences reportedly predicted most subjects' HLA-A and HLA-B alleles accurately.

Germline loops: CDR1 SGHTA, CDR2 FQGNSA. V lost 5 bases to trimming and J lost 5 bases, with 12 bases between them. This CDR3 has 13 amino acids. Vbeta (60) and Jbeta (13) primers were used in the PCR. Sequenced by immunoSEQ multiplex PCR; TCRdb stores in-frame clones only, minus some. The sample lists about 130,000 clones, about 72% occurring once. This clone turned up a few times. Its antigen is undetermined. The sequence was obtained from a female donor in good health and CMV-seronegative. The chain links TRBV7-2 to TRBJ1-2; maybe TRBD1 (6 bases). What was sequenced was PBMCs. CDR3 DNA: TGTGCCAGCAGCCCTGACAGGAGGTATGGCTACACCTTC. Translation: CASSPDRRYGYTF.